This paragraph reports one T cell receptor (beta chain). A clone one base away is much larger, so this may be a read error. The germline CDR1 and CDR2 sequences are SGHVS and FNYEAQ. CDR3 length: 15 amino acids. This specimen comes from a study of T cell repertoires in cytomegalovirus infection. TCRdb fed the reads into MiXCR, producing one record per CDR3 protein. Here the sample spans over 300,000 distinct CDR3 sequences, over 7.5% being singletons. The rearrangement links TRBV7-6 to TRBJ2-1; 9 nucleotides line up with TRBD1. The sequence was obtained from a human donor in good health (CMV status not recorded). Some clones in this sample may be carry-over from other donors' samples. The sequenced sample consisted of PBMCs. CDR3 loop: CATQTGTGKVNEQSF. The CDR3 coding sequence is TGTGCCACGCAAACCGGGACAGGGAAAGTGAATGAGCAGTCCTTC.